The 2 T cell receptor beta chains below come from one sample, sequenced in a study of cytomegalovirus exposure and HLA in healthy donors. PCR was performed using 60 Vbeta and 13 Jbeta primers. Assay: immunoSEQ multiplex PCR; the TCRdb copy retains only in-frame clones and omits some. The table lists some 140,000 clones, about three quarters of them singletons, with less than 1.5% in the top ten. Source material: PBMCs. Receptors originate from a male donor in good health and CMV-seropositive.

The chain carries TRBV19 and TRBJ2-7; 10 bases fit TRBD1. In germline, CDR1 is LNHDA, CDR2 SQIVND (reference sequence). CDR3 size: 14 residues. The V gene end was trimmed by 5 bases and the J gene end by 2 bases; junction bases not matched to a gene: 3. The CDR3 nucleotides read TGTGCCAGTAGTTTAGGGACAGGGGCCTACGAGCAGTACTTC. Translated, it gives CASSLGTGAYEQYF. Together with reference TRBV19 and TRBJ2-7, the CDR3 gives the full variable domain: DGGITQSPKYLFRKEGQNVTLSCEQNLNHDAMYWYRQDPGQGLRLIYYSQIVNDFQKGDIAEGYSVSREKKESFPLTVTSAQKNPTAFYLCASSLGTGAYEQYFGPGTRLTVT.

The chain carries TRBV7-2 and TRBJ1-5, with TRBD1 matching 8 bases. Germline V gene lookup returns CDR1 SGHTA and CDR2 FQGNSA. The trim removed 2 bases at V and 0 bases at J, leaving 9 bases unmatched. The CDR3 is made up of 18 amino acids. CDR3: CASSLWGRGPNSNQPQHF. In nucleotides, the CDR3 is TGTGCCAGCAGCTTATGGGGCAGGGGGCCGAATAGCAATCAGCCCCAGCATTTT.